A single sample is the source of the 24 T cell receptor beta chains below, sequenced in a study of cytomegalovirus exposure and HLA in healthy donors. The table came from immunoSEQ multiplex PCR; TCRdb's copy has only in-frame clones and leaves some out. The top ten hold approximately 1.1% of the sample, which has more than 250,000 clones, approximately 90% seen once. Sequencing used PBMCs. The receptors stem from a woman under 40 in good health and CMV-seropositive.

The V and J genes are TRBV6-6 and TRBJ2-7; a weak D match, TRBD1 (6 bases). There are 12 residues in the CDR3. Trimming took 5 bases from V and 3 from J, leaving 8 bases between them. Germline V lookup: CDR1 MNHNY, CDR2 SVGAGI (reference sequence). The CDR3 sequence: CASSRDNYEQYF. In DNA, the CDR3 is TGTGCCAGCAGTCGGGACAACTACGAGCAGTACTTC.

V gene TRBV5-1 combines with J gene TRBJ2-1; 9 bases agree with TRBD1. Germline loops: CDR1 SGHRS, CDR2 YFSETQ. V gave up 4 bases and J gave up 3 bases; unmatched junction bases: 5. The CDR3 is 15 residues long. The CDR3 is CASSIGQGSYNEQFF. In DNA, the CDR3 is TGCGCCAGCAGCATTGGACAGGGGAGCTACAATGAGCAGTTCTTC.

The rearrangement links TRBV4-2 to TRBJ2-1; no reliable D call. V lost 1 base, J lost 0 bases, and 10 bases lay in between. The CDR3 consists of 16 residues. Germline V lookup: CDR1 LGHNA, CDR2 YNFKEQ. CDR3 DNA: TGTGCCAGCAGCCAAGTCGCAGGTCACTCCTACAATGAGCAGTTCTTC. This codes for CASSQVAGHSYNEQFF.

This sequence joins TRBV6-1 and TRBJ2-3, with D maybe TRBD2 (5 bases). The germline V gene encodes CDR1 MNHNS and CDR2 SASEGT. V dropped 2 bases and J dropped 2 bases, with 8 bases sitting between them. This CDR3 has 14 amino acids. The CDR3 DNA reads TGTGCCAGCAGTGAACTCGGGAACACAGATACGCAGTATTTT. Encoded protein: CASSELGNTDTQYF.

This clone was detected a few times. CDR3 residues: CASLTTSGGAGVNEQFF. CDR3 sequence (DNA): TGTGCCAGCTTAACAACTAGCGGGGGGGCCGGTGTCAATGAGCAGTTCTTC. The chain is built from TRBV18 and TRBJ2-1; 13 bases map to TRBD2. The V segment lost 7 bases and the J segment 6 bases; nucleotides outside the gene matches: 12. Germline CDR1 is KGHSH and CDR2 is LQKENI. The CDR3 length is 17 residues.

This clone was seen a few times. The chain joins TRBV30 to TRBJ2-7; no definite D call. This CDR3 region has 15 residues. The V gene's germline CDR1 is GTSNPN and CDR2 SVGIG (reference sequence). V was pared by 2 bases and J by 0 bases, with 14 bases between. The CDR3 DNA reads TGTGCCTGGAGTCTACCTGGAACGGGCTCCTACGAGCAGTACTTC. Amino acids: CAWSLPGTGSYEQYF.

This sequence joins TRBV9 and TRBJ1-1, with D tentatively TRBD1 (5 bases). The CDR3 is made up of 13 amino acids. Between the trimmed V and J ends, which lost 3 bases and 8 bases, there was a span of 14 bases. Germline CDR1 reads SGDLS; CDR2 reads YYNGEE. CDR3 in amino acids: CASSATRDGEAFF. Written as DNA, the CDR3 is TGTGCCAGCAGCGCTACCCGGGACGGAGAAGCTTTCTTT.

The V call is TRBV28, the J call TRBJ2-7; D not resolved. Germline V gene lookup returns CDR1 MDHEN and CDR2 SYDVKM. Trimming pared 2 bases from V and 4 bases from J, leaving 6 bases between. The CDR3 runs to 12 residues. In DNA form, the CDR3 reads TGTGCCAGCAGTTTAATCCAATACGAGCAGTACTTC. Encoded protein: CASSLIQYEQYF.

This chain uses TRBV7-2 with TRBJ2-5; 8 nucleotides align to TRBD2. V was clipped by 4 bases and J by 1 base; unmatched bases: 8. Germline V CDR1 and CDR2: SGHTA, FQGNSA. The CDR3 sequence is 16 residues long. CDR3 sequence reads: CASSSSGAGGQETQYF. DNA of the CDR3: TGTGCCAGCAGCTCCTCGGGGGCGGGAGGCCAAGAGACCCAGTACTTC. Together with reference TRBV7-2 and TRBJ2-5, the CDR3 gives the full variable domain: GAGVSQSPSNKVTEKGKDVELRCDPISGHTALYWYRQSLGQGLEFLIYFQGNSAPDKSGLPSDRFSAERTGGSVSTLTIQRTQQEDSAVYLCASSSSGAGGQETQYFGPGTRLLVL.

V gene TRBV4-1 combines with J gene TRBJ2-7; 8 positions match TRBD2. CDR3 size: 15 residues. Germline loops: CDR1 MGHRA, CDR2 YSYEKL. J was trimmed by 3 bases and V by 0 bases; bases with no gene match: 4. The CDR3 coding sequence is TGCGCCAGCAGCCAAGATTGGCGGGGGGTCTACGAGCAGTACTTC. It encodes CASSQDWRGVYEQYF.

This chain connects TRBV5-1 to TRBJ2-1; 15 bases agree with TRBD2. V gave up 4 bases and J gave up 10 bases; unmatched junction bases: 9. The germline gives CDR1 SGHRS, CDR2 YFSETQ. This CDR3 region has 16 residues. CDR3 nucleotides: TGCGCCAGCAGCCAACCGGGACTAGCGGGAGGTTCCGAGCAGTTCTTC. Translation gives CASSQPGLAGGSEQFF.

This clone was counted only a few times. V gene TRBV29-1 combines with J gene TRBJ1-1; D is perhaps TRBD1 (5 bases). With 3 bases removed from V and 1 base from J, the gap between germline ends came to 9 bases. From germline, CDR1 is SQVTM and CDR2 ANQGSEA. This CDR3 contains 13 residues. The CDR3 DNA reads TGCAGCGTTGAGACCGGACAGAACACTGAAGCTTTCTTT. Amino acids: CSVETGQNTEAFF.

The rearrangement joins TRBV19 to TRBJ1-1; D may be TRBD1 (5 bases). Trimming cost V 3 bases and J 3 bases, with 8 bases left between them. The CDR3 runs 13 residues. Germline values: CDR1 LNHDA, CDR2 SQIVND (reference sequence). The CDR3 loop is CASSMGEDTEAFF. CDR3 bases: TGTGCCAGTAGTATGGGGGAAGACACTGAAGCTTTCTTT.

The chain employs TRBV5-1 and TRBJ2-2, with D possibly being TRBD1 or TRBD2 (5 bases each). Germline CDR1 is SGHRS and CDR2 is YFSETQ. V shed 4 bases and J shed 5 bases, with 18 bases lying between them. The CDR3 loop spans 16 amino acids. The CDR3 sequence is CASSPRDGFGTGELFF. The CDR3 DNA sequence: TGCGCCAGCAGCCCACGGGACGGCTTTGGAACCGGGGAGCTGTTTTTT.

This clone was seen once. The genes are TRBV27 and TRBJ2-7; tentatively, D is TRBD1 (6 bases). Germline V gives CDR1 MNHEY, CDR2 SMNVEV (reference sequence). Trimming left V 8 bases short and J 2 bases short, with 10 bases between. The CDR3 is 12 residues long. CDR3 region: CASRGQTYEQYF. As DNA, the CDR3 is TGTGCCAGCCGAGGACAGACCTACGAGCAGTACTTC.

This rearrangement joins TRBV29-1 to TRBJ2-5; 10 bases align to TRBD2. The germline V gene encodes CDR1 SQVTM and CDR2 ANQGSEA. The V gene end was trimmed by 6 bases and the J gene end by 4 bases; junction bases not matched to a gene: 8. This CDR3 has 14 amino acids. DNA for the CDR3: TGCAGCGTAACCTTTAGCGGGGGGTTAGAGACCCAGTACTTC. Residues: CSVTFSGGLETQYF.

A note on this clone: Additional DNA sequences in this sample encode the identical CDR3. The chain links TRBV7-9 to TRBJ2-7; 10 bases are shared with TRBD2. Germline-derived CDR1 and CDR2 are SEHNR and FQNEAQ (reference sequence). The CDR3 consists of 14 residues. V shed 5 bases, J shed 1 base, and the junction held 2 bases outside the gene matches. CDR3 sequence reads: CASSRTSGSYEQYF. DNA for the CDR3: TGTGCCAGCAGCCGGACTAGCGGTTCCTACGAGCAGTACTTC.

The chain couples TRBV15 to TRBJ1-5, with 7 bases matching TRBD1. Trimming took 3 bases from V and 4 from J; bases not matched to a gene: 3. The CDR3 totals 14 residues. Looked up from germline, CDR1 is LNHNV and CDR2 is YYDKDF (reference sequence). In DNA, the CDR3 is TGTGCCACCAGCAGTGGGACAGAAAATCAGCCCCAGCATTTT. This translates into CATSSGTENQPQHF.

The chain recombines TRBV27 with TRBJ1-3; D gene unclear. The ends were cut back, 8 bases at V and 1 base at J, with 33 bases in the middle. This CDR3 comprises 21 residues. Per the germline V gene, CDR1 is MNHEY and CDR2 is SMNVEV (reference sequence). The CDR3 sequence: CASSPWADLLRRWRSGNTIYF. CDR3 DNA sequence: TGTGCCAGCTCTCCTTGGGCCGACTTATTACGCCGGTGGAGGTCTGGAAACACCATATATTTT.

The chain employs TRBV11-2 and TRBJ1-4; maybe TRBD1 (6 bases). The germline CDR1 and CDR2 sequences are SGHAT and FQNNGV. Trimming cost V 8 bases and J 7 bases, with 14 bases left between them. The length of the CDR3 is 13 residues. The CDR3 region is CASRGRGGEKLFF. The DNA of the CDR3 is TGTGCCAGCCGGGGGCGGGGAGGTGAAAAACTGTTTTTT.

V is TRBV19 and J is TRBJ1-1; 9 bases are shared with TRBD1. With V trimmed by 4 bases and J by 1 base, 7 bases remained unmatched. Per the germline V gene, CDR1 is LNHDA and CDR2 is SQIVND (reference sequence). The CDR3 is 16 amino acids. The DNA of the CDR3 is TGTGCCAGTAGTAACAGGGGGCCCATGGGGAACACTGAAGCTTTCTTT. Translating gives CASSNRGPMGNTEAFF.

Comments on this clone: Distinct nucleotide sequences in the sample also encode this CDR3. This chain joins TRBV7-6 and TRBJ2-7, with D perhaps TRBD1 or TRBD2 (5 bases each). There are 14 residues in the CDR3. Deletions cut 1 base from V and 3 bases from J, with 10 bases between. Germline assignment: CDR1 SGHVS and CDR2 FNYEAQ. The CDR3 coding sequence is TGTGCCAGCAGCTTAGGGGCAGGGAGCTACGAGCAGTACTTC. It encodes CASSLGAGSYEQYF.

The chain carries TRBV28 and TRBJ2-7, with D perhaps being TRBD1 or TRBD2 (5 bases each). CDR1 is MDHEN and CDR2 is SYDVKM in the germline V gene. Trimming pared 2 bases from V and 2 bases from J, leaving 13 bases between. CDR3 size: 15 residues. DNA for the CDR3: TGTGCCAGCAGTTTACCCGGGACGCCGGCCTACGAGCAGTACTTC. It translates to CASSLPGTPAYEQYF.

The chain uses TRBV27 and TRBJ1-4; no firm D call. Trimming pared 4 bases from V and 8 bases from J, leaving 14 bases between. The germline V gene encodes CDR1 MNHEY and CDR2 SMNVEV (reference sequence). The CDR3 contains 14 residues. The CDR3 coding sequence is TGTGCCAGCAGTTGGGGAGGGTTAGGGGAAAAACTGTTTTTT. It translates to CASSWGGLGEKLFF.